These 8 T cell receptor beta chains were all obtained from the same sample, sequenced in a study of shared clonotypes between healthy human individuals. In the naive CD8 group, cells lacked CD45RO and were positively selected for CCR7, so terminally differentiated effector memory CD45RA+ cells were left out. The data were produced by immunoSEQ multiplex PCR, yet TCRdb's version contains in-frame clones alone and is incomplete. The profile covers some 580,000 clones, with 95% to 98% appearing a single time and more than 0.3% taken by the ten largest. The sequencing sample was made of naive CD8+ T cells sorted from blood. Source of these receptors: a man younger than 40 in good health.

V and J are TRBV6-1 and TRBJ2-7; D is unresolved. The length of the CDR3 is 13 residues. V shed 4 bases and J shed 0 bases, with 7 bases lying between them. In germline, CDR1 is MNHNS, CDR2 SASEGT. The CDR3 region is CASSARSSYEQYF. The CDR3 DNA sequence: TGTGCCAGCAGTGCCAGGAGCTCCTACGAGCAGTACTTC.

V is TRBV9 and J is TRBJ2-1; the match to TRBD2 covers 9 bases. After removal of 3 bases from V and 2 bases from J, the junction contained 3 bases not matched to a gene. The CDR3 covers 15 residues. Germline values: CDR1 SGDLS, CDR2 YYNGEE. This chain's CDR3 is CASSESGRPYNEQFF. The CDR3 DNA follows: TGTGCCAGCAGCGAGAGCGGGAGGCCCTACAATGAGCAGTTCTTC.

J is TRBJ1-4 and V is TRBV18, with TRBD1 identical over 7 bases. V was clipped by 4 bases and J by 8 bases; unmatched bases: 4. The CDR3 is 13 residues long. From germline, CDR1 is KGHSH and CDR2 LQKENI. The CDR3 reads CASSRTGEEKLFF. The CDR3 nucleotides are TGTGCCAGCTCACGAACAGGGGAAGAAAAACTGTTTTTT.

The J gene is TRBJ2-3, the V gene TRBV11-2; D is undetermined. V was shortened by 5 bases and J by 2 bases, with 8 bases between the two germline ends. The CDR3 sequence is 13 residues long. Per the germline V gene, CDR1 is SGHAT and CDR2 is FQNNGV. CDR3 amino acids: CASSPPFTDTQYF. DNA for the CDR3: TGTGCCAGCAGCCCTCCTTTCACAGATACGCAGTATTTT.

The chain carries TRBV7-2 and TRBJ2-7; D unresolved. V dropped 3 bases and J dropped 4 bases, with 7 bases sitting between them. Germline V gene lookup returns CDR1 SGHTA and CDR2 FQGNSA. CDR3 length: 12 amino acids. In DNA, the CDR3 is TGTGCCAGCAGCTTGCCTTTTTACGAGCAGTACTTC. Translating gives CASSLPFYEQYF.

The genes are TRBV7-9 and TRBJ2-1; unclear D gene. The ends were cut back, 6 bases at V and 2 bases at J, with 5 bases in the middle. The CDR3 has 12 amino acids. Germline V gene lookup returns CDR1 SEHNR and CDR2 FQNEAQ (reference sequence). CDR3: CASSGAYNEQFF. DNA of the CDR3: TGTGCCAGCAGTGGGGCCTACAATGAGCAGTTCTTC.

The chain uses TRBV10-3 and TRBJ2-7; TRBD2 matches at 11 bases. V shed 7 bases, J shed 3 bases, and the junction held 11 bases outside the gene matches. The germline CDR1 and CDR2 sequences are ENHRY and SYGVKD. The CDR3 is made up of 16 amino acids. CDR3 protein: CAITASLAGGIYEQYF. The CDR3 DNA reads as TGTGCCATCACCGCCTCCCTAGCGGGAGGAATCTACGAGCAGTACTTC.

This chain joins TRBV27 and TRBJ2-1; D may correspond to TRBD1 or TRBD2 (5 bases each). Trimming pared 8 bases from V and 5 bases from J, leaving 7 bases between. The length of the CDR3 is 11 residues. Germline-derived CDR1 and CDR2 are MNHEY and SMNVEV (reference sequence). The CDR3 bases are TGTGCCAGCGGGGGTGACAATGAGCAGTTCTTC. Translated: CASGGDNEQFF.